A single sample gave rise to the 27 T cell receptor beta chains below, sequenced in a study of CD8+ T cells in alopecia areata. As the sequencing template, cDNA was produced by extracting RNA and reverse transcribing it. Data came from immunoSEQ multiplex PCR; TCRdb stores just in-frame clones and leaves some out. The repertoire holds about 190,000 clones, with 60% as singletons. Treatment: oral pan-JAK inhibitor, 5-10 mg twice daily. This sample comprised CD4+ T cells sorted from blood, obtained at week 4, from a patient treated with tofacitinib. These receptors all stem from a human donor with alopecia areata.

This clone was counted only a few times. The chain combines TRBV6-5 with TRBJ2-2; possibly TRBD1 or TRBD2 for D (6 bases each). Trimming left V 6 bases short and J 14 bases short, with 22 bases between. The CDR3 totals 14 residues. Per germline, CDR1 MNHEY and CDR2 SVGAGI. The CDR3 DNA reads TGTGCCAGCAGCCCGACAGGTCTGGGGGGTGAACTGTTTTTT. This sequence encodes CASSPTGLGGELFF.

This clone showed up just a few times. CDR3 in amino acids: CAGTGIKQPQHF. For the CDR3, the DNA is TGTGCCGGAACAGGGATTAAGCAGCCCCAGCATTTT. The rearrangement uses TRBV7-9 and TRBJ1-5; a weak D match, TRBD1 (6 bases). With 11 bases removed from V and 7 bases from J, the gap between germline ends came to 15 bases. The CDR3 has 12 amino acids. Germline CDR1 reads SEHNR; CDR2 reads FQNEAQ (reference sequence).

The chain combines TRBV29-1 with TRBJ2-1; D is unresolved. With 2 bases removed from V and 1 base from J, the gap between germline ends came to 3 bases. CDR3 size: 12 residues. Germline V lookup: CDR1 SQVTM, CDR2 ANQGSEA. The CDR3 region is CSVERSYNEQFF. The CDR3 region has the DNA TGCAGCGTTGAAAGGTCCTACAATGAGCAGTTCTTC.

The chain is built from TRBV30 and TRBJ1-2; 7 bases line up with TRBD1. V was clipped by 8 bases and J by 2 bases; unmatched bases: 5. The CDR3 runs 12 residues. Germline CDR1 is GTSNPN and CDR2 is SVGIG (reference sequence). The CDR3 sequence: CARQTGNYGYTF. CDR3 DNA: TGTGCCCGACAGACAGGGAACTATGGCTACACCTTC.

The chain is built from TRBV11-2 and TRBJ2-7, with a possible D match to TRBD2 (5 bases). V was clipped by 5 bases and J by 0 bases, with 17 bases between them. Germline V CDR1 and CDR2: SGHAT, FQNNGV. CDR3 length: 16 residues. CDR3 in amino acids: CASSPSGAGSSYEQYF. CDR3 sequence (DNA): TGTGCCAGCAGCCCCTCTGGCGCGGGTAGCTCCTACGAGCAGTACTTC.

The genes are TRBV29-1 and TRBJ1-2; tentative D call: TRBD1 (6 bases). The CDR3 has 15 residues. The germline V gene encodes CDR1 SQVTM and CDR2 ANQGSEA. V was clipped by 7 bases and J by 0 bases, with 18 bases between them. The CDR3 protein is CSAGNREVSNYGYTF. In DNA, the CDR3 is TGCAGCGCCGGGAACAGGGAGGTCTCTAACTATGGCTACACCTTC.

The V and J genes are TRBV11-2 and TRBJ1-1, with D uncertain. Germline V gene sequence: CDR1 SGHAT, CDR2 FQNNGV. Trimming cost V 2 bases and J 0 bases, with 4 bases left between them. This CDR3 is 13 amino acids long. This chain's CDR3 is CASSLILNTEAFF. CDR3 bases: TGTGCCAGCAGCTTAATACTGAACACTGAAGCTTTCTTT.

This clone was counted only a few times. J is TRBJ2-6 and V is TRBV29-1; 7 bases are a match to TRBD2. J was trimmed by 1 base and V by 4 bases; bases with no gene match: 7. The CDR3 spans 16 residues. In germline, CDR1 is SQVTM, CDR2 ANQGSEA. CDR3 loop: CSVGEGWSSGANVLTF. As DNA, the CDR3 is TGCAGCGTTGGGGAGGGGTGGTCATCTGGGGCCAACGTCCTGACTTTC.

The chain couples TRBV4-2 to TRBJ2-1, with 8 bases lining up with TRBD2. The V and J ends lost 4 bases and 9 bases, in that order; junction bases with no gene match: 8. Germline CDR1 is LGHNA and CDR2 is YNFKEQ. The CDR3 loop spans 14 amino acids. The CDR3 is CASSPLGLAPEQFF. The CDR3, as DNA: TGTGCCAGCAGCCCCTTAGGACTAGCACCTGAGCAGTTCTTC.

The rearrangement links TRBV28 to TRBJ2-7, with 9 nucleotides matching TRBD2. CDR3 size: 13 residues. CDR1 is MDHEN and CDR2 is SYDVKM in the germline V gene. With V trimmed by 10 bases and J by 5 bases, 9 bases remained unmatched. CDR3 residues: CATHSGLAHEQYF. The CDR3 DNA follows: TGTGCCACCCACTCGGGACTAGCCCACGAGCAGTACTTC.

V and J are TRBV30 and TRBJ1-1; 12 bases are shared with TRBD1. This CDR3 contains 13 residues. The trim removed 8 bases at V and 3 bases at J, leaving 4 bases unmatched. Looked up from germline, CDR1 is GTSNPN and CDR2 is SVGIG (reference sequence). CDR3 sequence: CAGDRGRDTEAFF. DNA of the CDR3: TGTGCCGGGGACAGGGGGCGGGACACTGAAGCTTTCTTT.

This clone showed up just a few times. This sequence joins TRBV29-1 and TRBJ2-3; a weak D match, TRBD2 (6 bases). V shed 5 bases and J shed 1 base, with 19 bases lying between them. Germline V CDR1 and CDR2: SQVTM, ANQGSEA. The CDR3 extends over 16 amino acids. The DNA for the CDR3 is TGCAGCGTTTGGGACTTCCCACGGAGTGGCACAGATACGCAGTATTTT. Encoded protein: CSVWDFPRSGTDTQYF.

This clone was seen a single time. CDR3 in DNA: TGCGCCAGCAGCCTCCGGGAGCGGAACACTGAAGCTTTCTTT. It is translated as CASSLRERNTEAFF. V and J are TRBV5-1 and TRBJ1-1; no clear D gene. The CDR3 is 14 amino acids. Germline V gives CDR1 SGHRS, CDR2 YFSETQ. V lost 4 bases to trimming and J lost 1 base, with 11 bases between them.

The chain carries TRBV7-2 and TRBJ2-7, with 8 bases identical to TRBD2. With V trimmed by 3 bases and J by 5 bases, 6 bases remained unmatched. Germline V gene sequence: CDR1 SGHTA, CDR2 FQGNSA. The length of the CDR3 is 14 residues. CDR3 region: CASSLSGRFNEQYF. The CDR3 region has the DNA TGTGCCAGCAGCTTGAGCGGGAGATTTAACGAGCAGTACTTC.

The sample holds a few counts of this clone. This chain uses TRBV15 with TRBJ1-4, with 9 nucleotides matching TRBD1. This CDR3 is 15 amino acids long. Trimming removed 3 bases from V and 5 bases from J; junction bases left unmatched: 4. Germline V gene data show CDR1 as LNHNV and CDR2 as YYDKDF (reference sequence). DNA for the CDR3: TGTGCCACCAGCAGGGCCGGGACAGGGAATGAAAAACTGTTTTTT. Amino acids: CATSRAGTGNEKLFF.

This chain joins TRBV6-5 and TRBJ2-1; 7 bases agree with TRBD2. The germline gives CDR1 MNHEY, CDR2 SVGAGI. The trim removed 5 bases at V and 15 bases at J, leaving 13 bases unmatched. There are 13 residues in the CDR3. The CDR3 nucleotides read TGTGCCAGCAGTCCGCCCGGGGAGGGGAGGACGTTCTTC. This translates into CASSPPGEGRTFF.

The J gene is TRBJ2-2, the V gene TRBV27, with D perhaps matching TRBD1 or TRBD2 (5 bases each). The V gene lost 8 bases and the J gene lost 5 bases, with 12 bases spanning the gap. The germline gives CDR1 MNHEY, CDR2 SMNVEV (reference sequence). This CDR3 is built from 13 residues. The CDR3 region is CASRMGVTGELFF. For the CDR3, the DNA is TGTGCCAGCCGGATGGGGGTAACCGGGGAGCTGTTTTTT.

The rearrangement joins TRBV7-8 to TRBJ2-5, with 9 positions matching TRBD2. With V trimmed by 5 bases and J by 1 base, 11 bases remained unmatched. Germline CDR1 is SGHVS and CDR2 is FQNEAQ. This CDR3 region has 17 residues. The CDR3 DNA follows: TGTGCCAGCAGCCCCCGTAGGAGAGCGGGAGGCCAAGAGACCCAGTACTTC. Translated: CASSPRRRAGGQETQYF.

The rearrangement uses TRBV5-1 and TRBJ1-4, with 8 bases matching TRBD1. CDR1 and CDR2 (germline): SGHRS, YFSETQ. Trimming cost V 4 bases and J 4 bases; bases outside gene matches: 9. The CDR3 extends over 16 amino acids. The CDR3 bases are TGCGCCAGCAGCACCGGACAGGGCATCGGTAATGAAAAACTGTTTTTT. This gives the protein CASSTGQGIGNEKLFF. Looking up the rest from reference TRBV5-1 and TRBJ1-4 gives the full variable domain: KAGVTQTPRYLIKTRGQQVTLSCSPISGHRSVSWYQQTPGQGLQFLFEYFSETQRNKGNFPGRFSGRQFSNSRSEMNVSTLELGDSALYLCASSTGQGIGNEKLFFGSGTQLSVL.

This clone was recorded a few times. CDR3 in amino acids: CASSFLRWGLANEQYF. DNA for the CDR3: TGTGCCAGCAGTTTTCTCCGATGGGGACTAGCGAACGAGCAGTACTTC. The chain recombines TRBV27 with TRBJ2-7; 10 bases match TRBD2. The CDR3 extends over 16 amino acids. Germline CDR1 MNHEY, CDR2 SMNVEV (reference sequence). V lost 3 bases and J lost 5; bases outside the gene matches: 10.

The chain uses TRBV4-1 and TRBJ1-2; D is unclear. Germline lookup yields CDR1 MGHRA and CDR2 YSYEKL. CDR3 length: 13 amino acids. Trimming cost V 6 bases and J 8 bases, with 16 bases left between them. CDR3 residues: CASRVREVGGYTF. CDR3 sequence (DNA): TGCGCCAGCAGGGTAAGGGAGGTCGGGGGCTACACCTTC.

The chain carries TRBV7-9 and TRBJ1-1, with D hard to call. This CDR3 contains 13 residues. Trimming took off 6 bases at V and 0 bases at J, with 8 bases between the two ends. Looked up from germline, CDR1 is SEHNR and CDR2 is FQNEAQ (reference sequence). CDR3 sequence: CASRLTVNTEAFF. CDR3 DNA: TGTGCCAGCAGACTAACAGTGAACACTGAAGCTTTCTTT. Variable domain in full (rest from reference TRBV7-9 and TRBJ1-1): DTGVSQNPRHKITKRGQNVTFRCDPISEHNRLYWYRQTLGQGPEFLTYFQNEAQLEKSRLLSDRFSAERPKGSFSTLEIQRTEQGDSAMYLCASRLTVNTEAFFGQGTRLTVV.

Comments on this clone: One junction end disagrees with the germline gene, perhaps due to a read error. This chain links TRBV29-1 with TRBJ2-2; 7 nucleotides line up with TRBD1. The CDR3 runs 14 residues. In germline, CDR1 is SQVTM, CDR2 ANQGSEA. Written as DNA, the CDR3 is TGCAGCGTGCAGACAGGGAGAGACACCAGGGAGCTGTTTTTT. Translation: CSVQTGRDTRELFF.

In nucleotides, the CDR3 is TGTGCCTGGAAACTAGAGGGGGGCGAGCAGTACTTC. Translated: CAWKLEGGEQYF. The V call is TRBV30, the J call TRBJ2-7; D may match TRBD1 or TRBD2 (6 bases each). CDR1 and CDR2 from the germline V gene are GTSNPN and SVGIG (reference sequence). V was cut by 4 bases and J by 6 bases, with 13 bases left in between. This CDR3 has 12 residues.

J is TRBJ2-7 and V is TRBV5-6; TRBD1 aligns across 7 bases. CDR3 size: 13 residues. The germline gives CDR1 SGHDT, CDR2 YYEEEE. The V gene end was trimmed by 0 bases and the J gene end by 7 bases; junction bases not matched to a gene: 4. CDR3: CASSLDRGWEQYF. The CDR3 nucleotides read TGTGCCAGCAGCTTGGACAGGGGCTGGGAGCAGTACTTC. Complete variable domain (other parts from reference TRBV5-6 and TRBJ2-7): DAGVTQSPTHLIKTRGQQVTLRCSPKSGHDTVSWYQQALGQGPQFIFQYYEEEERQRGNFPDRFSGHQFPNYSSELNVNALLLGDSALYLCASSLDRGWEQYFGPGTRLTVT.

The genes are TRBV10-3 and TRBJ1-5, with a weak D call TRBD1 (5 bases). V was clipped by 9 bases and J by 6 bases, with 21 bases between them. CDR3 length equals 15 residues. Looked up from germline, CDR1 is ENHRY and CDR2 is SYGVKD. CDR3 region: CAIREREDQGQPQHF. Here the CDR3 DNA reads TGTGCCATAAGAGAGAGGGAGGACCAGGGTCAGCCCCAGCATTTT.

The genes are TRBV11-2 and TRBJ2-5, with TRBD1 matching over 8 bases. The germline V gene encodes CDR1 SGHAT and CDR2 FQNNGV. V was clipped by 3 bases and J by 5 bases; unmatched bases: 8. The CDR3 consists of 15 residues. The CDR3 sequence is CASSFGDRSAETQYF. DNA of the CDR3: TGTGCCAGCAGCTTTGGGGACAGGAGTGCGGAGACCCAGTACTTC.